This T cell receptor (delta chain) came from a study of gamma-delta T cells after stem cell transplantation. TCRdb reapplied CATT to the RT-PCR reads. The sample carries fewer than 2,500 delta-chain clones, approximately 3.1% recorded once. The CDR3 covers 17 residues. V was pared by 3 bases and J by 3 bases, with 22 bases between. CDR1 and CDR2 (germline): GEAIGNYY, EKD. A note on this clone: This DNA translates differently at residue 12 from the TCRdb protein, which is that of a much larger clone; a read error is likely, and the protein shown is the DNA's own translation.

The clonotype originates from a human donor. It is not recorded whose cells these are; they may come from a transplant donor. What was sequenced was gamma-delta T cells. The chain employs TRDV2 and TRDJ1, with D possibly TRDD3 on 6 matching bases. The CDR3 loop is CACDPLRTGGIADKLIF. The CDR3 coding sequence is TGTGCCTGTGACCCGCTACGGACGGGGGGAATCGCCGATAAACTCATCTTT.